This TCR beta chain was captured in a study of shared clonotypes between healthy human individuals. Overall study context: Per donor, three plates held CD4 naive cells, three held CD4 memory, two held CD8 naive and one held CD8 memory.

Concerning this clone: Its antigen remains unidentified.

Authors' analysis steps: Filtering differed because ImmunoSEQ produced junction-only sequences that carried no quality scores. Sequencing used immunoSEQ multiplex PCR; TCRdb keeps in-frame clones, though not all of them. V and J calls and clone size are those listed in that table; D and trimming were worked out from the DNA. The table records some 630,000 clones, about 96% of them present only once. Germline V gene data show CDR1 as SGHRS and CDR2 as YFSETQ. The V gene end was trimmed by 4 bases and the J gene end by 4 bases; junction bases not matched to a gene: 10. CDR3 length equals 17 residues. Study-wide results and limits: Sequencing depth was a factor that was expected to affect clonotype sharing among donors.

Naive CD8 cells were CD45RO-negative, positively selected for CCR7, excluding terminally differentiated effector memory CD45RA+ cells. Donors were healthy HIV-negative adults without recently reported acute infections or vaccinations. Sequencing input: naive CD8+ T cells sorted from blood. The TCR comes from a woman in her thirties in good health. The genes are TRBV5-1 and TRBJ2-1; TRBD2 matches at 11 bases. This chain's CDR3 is CASSRPTSGVDYNEQFF. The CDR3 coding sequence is TGCGCCAGCAGCCGTCCGACTAGCGGGGTAGATTACAATGAGCAGTTCTTC.